This T cell receptor beta chain was sequenced for a study of T cell responses to AZD1222 COVID-19 vaccine. Background on the study: It was second doses at about 4 or about 12 weeks that were pooled.

Repertoires were generated with immunoSEQ multiplex PCR, while TCRdb's copy carries only in-frame clones and drops some. The sample has 100,000 to 150,000 clones; approximately 90% are singletons. About this clone itself: Its antigen is not known.

Study-wide points: Spike-spanning, vaccine-associated CD4 TCRs were dominant at 160-218 and 743-854. Among the donors, most were white British and more were female, and clonal diversity was possibly underestimated. Seropositive status at baseline applied to only a handful of AZD1222 recipients.

CDR1 and CDR2 from the germline V gene are LGHNA and YNFKEQ. The length of the CDR3 is 18 residues. The trim removed 2 bases at V and 1 base at J, leaving 10 bases unmatched. This clonotype was sampled from an adult in good health. Source: peripheral blood, taken on day 0 of AZD1222 vaccination. The genes are TRBV4-2 and TRBJ1-3; TRBD1 matches at 8 bases. The CDR3 spells CASSQLWDRTLSGNTIYF. CDR3 sequence (DNA): TGTGCCAGCAGCCAACTGTGGGACAGGACCCTATCTGGAAACACCATATATTTT.